The 22 T cell receptor beta chains presented below share a single source sample, sequenced in a study of Ad26.COV2.S vaccination and SARS-CoV-2 variants. TCRdb's copy holds only in-frame clones and misses some; the assay was immunoSEQ multiplex PCR. The sample yields about 460,000 clones, 80% to 90% seen once. Treatment indicated: about 20 received Ad26.COV2.S at low or high dose, single or two shots; 5 received placebo; per-sample allocation not given. Sampling was performed 63 days after the first vaccine or placebo injection. The material sequenced was peripheral blood, taken in a trial of Ad26.COV2.S vaccine versus placebo. These receptors originate from a person between 18 and 59 years old who received the Ad26.COV2.S COVID-19 vaccine or a placebo.

This sequence joins TRBV7-3 and TRBJ2-7, with 9 bases lining up with TRBD1. V was clipped by 2 bases and J by 0 bases; unmatched bases: 8. Per the germline V gene, CDR1 is SGHTA and CDR2 is FQGTGA. The CDR3 runs to 17 residues. CDR3 coding DNA: TGTGCCAGCAGCTTAGAAAGTCGGGACAGGGTCTCCTACGAGCAGTACTTC. It encodes CASSLESRDRVSYEQYF.

V is TRBV5-8 and J is TRBJ2-5; no clear D. Germline CDR1 and CDR2: SGHTS and YDEGEE. The CDR3 loop spans 14 amino acids. The ends were cut back, 0 bases at V and 4 bases at J, with 10 bases in the middle. The CDR3 loop reads CASSLVVSPETQYF. The CDR3 nucleotides are TGTGCCAGCAGCTTGGTGGTGTCCCCAGAGACCCAGTACTTC.

This clone was detected only once. The chain is built from TRBV9 and TRBJ2-1; tentatively, D is TRBD2 (7 bases). The CDR3 runs 17 residues. V was cut by 0 bases and J by 4 bases, with 17 bases left in between. Per germline, CDR1 SGDLS and CDR2 YYNGEE. CDR3 bases: TGTGCCAGCAGCGTAGCGTACGGGGGGCGACCTTACAATGAGCAGTTCTTC. It codes for CASSVAYGGRPYNEQFF.

This clone was found a few times. The CDR3 nucleotides are TGCGCCAGCAGCTTGAATGCCTGGGGCACTGAAGCTTTCTTT. Translation: CASSLNAWGTEAFF. The rearrangement joins TRBV5-1 to TRBJ1-1; D is undetermined. The V gene's germline CDR1 is SGHRS and CDR2 YFSETQ. The CDR3 is made up of 14 amino acids. The germline V and J ends were trimmed by 1 base and 4 bases, with 11 bases remaining between them. The full variable domain, in which reference TRBV5-1 and TRBJ1-1 provide the parts outside the CDR3, is KAGVTQTPRYLIKTRGQQVTLSCSPISGHRSVSWYQQTPGQGLQFLFEYFSETQRNKGNFPGRFSGRQFSNSRSEMNVSTLELGDSALYLCASSLNAWGTEAFFGQGTRLTVV.

The chain employs TRBV7-6 and TRBJ2-1; TRBD2 matches at 14 bases. The CDR3 contains 16 residues. V was pared by 5 bases and J by 13 bases, with 13 bases of the junction left unmatched. Germline assignment: CDR1 SGHVS and CDR2 FNYEAQ. The CDR3 DNA sequence: TGTGCCAGCAGCCCAGGGACTAGCGGGGGACAGCGACGACAGTTCTTC. As protein: CASSPGTSGGQRRQFF.

The CDR3 loop is CASRRPGGNEQFF. The CDR3 DNA is TGTGCCAGCAGGCGACCGGGGGGCAATGAGCAGTTCTTC. J is TRBJ2-1 and V is TRBV6-5, with 7 bases lining up with TRBD2. This CDR3 has 13 amino acids. Trimming cost V 6 bases and J 6 bases; bases outside gene matches: 5. Germline values: CDR1 MNHEY, CDR2 SVGAGI.

V usage is TRBV5-4 and J usage is TRBJ2-1, with TRBD1 matching over 7 bases. The CDR3 is made up of 15 amino acids. Germline CDR1 reads SGHNT; CDR2 reads YYREEE (reference sequence). J lost 0 bases, V lost 4 bases, and 4 bases had no gene match. CDR3 bases: TGTGCCAGCAGCCGGACAGGTAGCTCCTACAATGAGCAGTTCTTC. As protein: CASSRTGSSYNEQFF.

The V gene is TRBV20-1, the J gene TRBJ2-7, with D maybe TRBD2 (6 bases). The V end was cut by 3 bases, the J end by 2 bases, with 14 bases between. CDR1 is DFQATT and CDR2 is SNEGSKA in the germline V gene (reference sequence). The CDR3 spans 14 residues. The CDR3 DNA reads TGCAGTGCTAGTAGTGGGACTTACCCCTACGAGCAGTACTTC. This sequence encodes CSASSGTYPYEQYF.

This chain links TRBV6-6 with TRBJ1-1, with a possible D match to TRBD1 (6 bases). The CDR3 length is 16 residues. V was clipped by 2 bases and J by 6 bases, with 19 bases between them. Germline-derived CDR1 and CDR2 are MNHNY and SVGAGI (reference sequence). CDR3 bases: TGTGCCAGCAGTTACGGGGAAAGGGGGGCTAGGGCTGAAGCTTTCTTT. Amino acid sequence: CASSYGERGARAEAFF.

This clone has only one observation. V usage is TRBV28 and J usage is TRBJ1-2; D remains unclear. V was shortened by 3 bases and J by 0 bases, with 11 bases between the two germline ends. Germline CDR1 MDHEN, CDR2 SYDVKM. This CDR3 is 15 amino acids long. The CDR3 region has the DNA TGTGCCAGCAGTTTGGGAACTACGCCTAACTATGGCTACACCTTC. Translated, it gives CASSLGTTPNYGYTF.

The chain recombines TRBV5-1 with TRBJ2-5; D is undetermined. The V and J ends lost 3 bases and 3 bases respectively, with 9 bases between them. CDR3 length: 13 residues. Germline V gene data show CDR1 as SGHRS and CDR2 as YFSETQ. DNA of the CDR3: TGCGCCAGCAGCTCCCCCGCGAAAGAGACCCAGTACTTC. The encoded protein is CASSSPAKETQYF.

This chain connects TRBV6-6 to TRBJ2-7; 12 bases line up with TRBD2. This CDR3 is 14 amino acids long. V shed 4 bases and J 5 bases; nucleotides not matched to a gene: 3. Germline CDR1 is MNHNY and CDR2 is SVGAGI (reference sequence). The CDR3 coding sequence is TGTGCCAGCAGTTCCCCTAGCGGGAGGGACGAGCAGTACTTC. Its translation is CASSSPSGRDEQYF.

The rearrangement joins TRBV7-2 to TRBJ2-5; D tentatively fits TRBD1 or TRBD2 (6 bases each). The V end lost 8 bases, the J end lost 1 base, and 11 bases lay between the germline ends. The germline gives CDR1 SGHTA, CDR2 FQGNSA. CDR3 length: 13 amino acids. This CDR3 is CASLRGPQETQYF. The CDR3 bases are TGTGCCAGCTTACGGGGGCCCCAAGAGACCCAGTACTTC.

This clone was seen just once. The chain carries TRBV18 and TRBJ1-1; D gene unclear. The V end lost 1 base, the J end lost 1 base, and 10 bases lay between the germline ends. There are 15 residues in the CDR3. The germline V gene encodes CDR1 KGHSH and CDR2 LQKENI. CDR3 in DNA: TGTGCCAGCTCACCACTAGTCCCGCGGAACACTGAAGCTTTCTTT. Encoded protein: CASSPLVPRNTEAFF.

This clone appeared a single time. This CDR3 reads CASSDGTGGTDTQYF. CDR3 coding DNA: TGTGCCAGCAGTGACGGGACAGGGGGAACAGATACGCAGTATTTT. The chain links TRBV6-4 to TRBJ2-3; TRBD1 aligns across 11 bases. CDR1 is MRHNA and CDR2 is SNTAGT in the germline V gene. The CDR3 is made up of 15 amino acids. The ends lost 2 bases at V and 3 bases at J; junction bases unmatched: 1.

This clone was seen a single time. The chain is built from TRBV27 and TRBJ2-3; D might be TRBD1 or TRBD2, each matching 5 bases. Trimming removed 6 bases at V and 1 base at J, with 23 bases between. This CDR3 has 18 residues. The germline CDR1 and CDR2 sequences are MNHEY and SMNVEV (reference sequence). CDR3 region: CASSRGVFRVYGTDTQYF. The CDR3 DNA sequence: TGTGCCAGCAGCCGGGGAGTTTTCAGGGTCTACGGCACAGATACGCAGTATTTT.

This rearrangement joins TRBV28 to TRBJ1-6; TRBD1 matches at 9 bases. The CDR3 has 15 residues. Germline V lookup: CDR1 MDHEN, CDR2 SYDVKM. V lost 4 bases to trimming and J lost 5 bases; unmatched junction nucleotides: 3. The chain's CDR3 is CASSSGQGNNSPLHF. For the CDR3, the DNA is TGTGCCAGCAGTTCTGGACAGGGGAATAATTCACCCCTCCACTTT. The full variable domain, with the rest looked up from reference TRBV28 and TRBJ1-6, is DVKVTQSSRYLVKRTGEKVFLECVQDMDHENMFWYRQDPGLGLRLIYFSYDVKMKEKGDIPEGYSVSREKKERFSLILESASTNQTSMYLCASSSGQGNNSPLHFGNGTRLTVT.

The chain links TRBV15 to TRBJ2-7; tentatively, D is TRBD2 (5 bases). CDR3 length: 15 residues. Per the germline V gene, CDR1 is LNHNV and CDR2 is YYDKDF (reference sequence). V shed 1 base and J shed 0 bases, with 10 bases lying between them. CDR3 coding DNA: TGTGCCACCAGCAGAGGACGGGAAAGCTCCTACGAGCAGTACTTC. Protein: CATSRGRESSYEQYF.

The rearrangement joins TRBV21-1 to TRBJ2-7; TRBD2, as called in the table, went unchecked against the DNA. TRBV21-1 counts as a pseudogene. The CDR3 loop spans 15 amino acids. CDR3 nucleotides: TGTGCCAGCAGCAAACCCCAGCGGGCGACCTACGAGCAGTACTTC. Amino acids: CASSKPQRATYEQYF.

The J gene is TRBJ1-1, the V gene TRBV6-2 or TRBV6-3; D is undetermined. V lost 5 bases and J 7 bases, leaving 8 bases between the germline ends. The germline gives CDR1 MNHEY, CDR2 SVGEGT. The CDR3 is made up of 11 amino acids. The CDR3 here is CASSIQSEAFF. CDR3 coding DNA: TGTGCCAGCAGTATCCAGAGTGAAGCTTTCTTT.

The J gene is TRBJ2-3, the V gene TRBV4-1; no definite D call. Trimming cost V 3 bases and J 5 bases, with 9 bases left between them. Germline lookup yields CDR1 MGHRA and CDR2 YSYEKL. The CDR3 covers 13 residues. In nucleotides, the CDR3 is TGCGCCAGCAGCCACACCCCGCAAGATACGCAGTATTTT. Translation gives CASSHTPQDTQYF.

The chain carries TRBV15 and TRBJ2-1, with 8 bases matching TRBD2. Germline CDR1 is LNHNV and CDR2 is YYDKDF (reference sequence). There are 14 residues in the CDR3. V lost 0 bases and J lost 6; bases outside the gene matches: 1. The CDR3 is CATSRDRGGNEQFF. CDR3 bases: TGTGCCACCAGCAGAGATCGGGGGGGCAATGAGCAGTTCTTC.